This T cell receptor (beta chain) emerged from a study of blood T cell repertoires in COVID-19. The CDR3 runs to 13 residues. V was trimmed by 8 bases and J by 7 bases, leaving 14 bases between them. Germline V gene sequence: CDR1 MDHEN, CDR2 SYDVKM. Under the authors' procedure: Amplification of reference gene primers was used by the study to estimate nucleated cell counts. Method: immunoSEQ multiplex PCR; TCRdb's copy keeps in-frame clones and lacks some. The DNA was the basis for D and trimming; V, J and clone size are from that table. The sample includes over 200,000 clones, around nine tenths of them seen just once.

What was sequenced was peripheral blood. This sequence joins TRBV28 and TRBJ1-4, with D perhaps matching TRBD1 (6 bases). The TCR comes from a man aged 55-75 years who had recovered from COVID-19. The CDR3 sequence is CASETGRGEKLFF. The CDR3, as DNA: TGTGCCAGCGAGACAGGTAGAGGTGAAAAACTGTTTTTT. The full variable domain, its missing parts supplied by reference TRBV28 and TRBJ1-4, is DVKVTQSSRYLVKRTGEKVFLECVQDMDHENMFWYRQDPGLGLRLIYFSYDVKMKEKGDIPEGYSVSREKKERFSLILESASTNQTSMYLCASETGRGEKLFFGSGTQLSVL.